The 6 T cell receptor beta chains below were found in one sample sequenced in a study of blood T cell repertoires in COVID-19. Clones were sequenced by immunoSEQ multiplex PCR, and TCRdb holds only the in-frame ones, with some missing. Of 180,000 or so clones listed, approximately 88% are singletons. The material sequenced was PBMCs or T cells enriched from blood (not recorded which). These receptors all stem from a woman aged 55-69 years who had recovered from COVID-19.

As regards this clone: This sample includes further DNA sequences coding for the same CDR3. The chain combines TRBV6-5 with TRBJ2-7; no clear D gene. CDR1 MNHEY and CDR2 SVGAGI come from the germline V gene. Trimming removed 5 bases at V and 0 bases at J, with 11 bases between. The CDR3 has 14 amino acids. This CDR3 is CASSLDRSSYEQYF. The CDR3 coding sequence is TGTGCCAGCAGTCTTGACCGGAGCTCCTACGAGCAGTACTTC.

In DNA form, the CDR3 reads TGTGCCAGCAGCTCTTGGACAGGCCAGACAGCTTTCTTT. Its translation is CASSSWTGQTAFF. The chain employs TRBV5-4 and TRBJ1-1; 7 nucleotides line up with TRBD1. V dropped 3 bases and J dropped 10; count of bases not matched to a gene: 9. Germline CDR1 reads SGHNT; CDR2 reads YYREEE (reference sequence). This CDR3 has 13 amino acids.

The table lists this clone with a few counts. The chain links TRBV5-1 to TRBJ2-1; D uncertain. V lost 5 bases to trimming and J lost 0 bases, with 18 bases between them. Germline V lookup: CDR1 SGHRS, CDR2 YFSETQ. The CDR3 runs 17 residues. The CDR3 region is CASSLQSAVSSYNEQFF. CDR3 nucleotides: TGCGCCAGCAGTCTCCAGTCTGCGGTCAGCTCCTACAATGAGCAGTTCTTC.

V usage is TRBV4-1 and J usage is TRBJ1-4; D call uncertain. Germline CDR1 reads MGHRA; CDR2 reads YSYEKL. This CDR3 has 16 residues. V was shortened by 0 bases and J by 7 bases, with 15 bases between the two germline ends. The CDR3, as DNA: TGCGCCAGCAGCCAAGATAGCAGCGCGGGGAGTGAAAAACTGTTTTTT. Translated, it gives CASSQDSSAGSEKLFF.

The CDR3 sequence is CASSVGQGSYEQYF. DNA for the CDR3: TGTGCCAGTAGTGTGGGGCAGGGGTCCTACGAGCAGTACTTC. The gene calls are TRBV19 and TRBJ2-7, with D maybe TRBD1 (6 bases). Germline lookup yields CDR1 LNHDA and CDR2 SQIVND (reference sequence). V gave up 5 bases and J gave up 1 base, with 12 bases separating them. The length of the CDR3 is 14 residues.

The chain employs TRBV5-1 and TRBJ1-6; the match to TRBD1 covers 8 bases. This CDR3 comprises 14 residues. With 3 bases clipped from V and 10 bases from J, the junction kept 6 bases outside the gene matches. CDR1 and CDR2 from the germline V gene are SGHRS and YFSETQ. The chain's CDR3 is CASSSTGVDSPLHF. The CDR3 nucleotides read TGCGCCAGCAGCTCGACAGGGGTAGACTCACCCCTCCACTTT. Supplemented by reference TRBV5-1 and TRBJ1-6, the full variable domain reads KAGVTQTPRYLIKTRGQQVTLSCSPISGHRSVSWYQQTPGQGLQFLFEYFSETQRNKGNFPGRFSGRQFSNSRSEMNVSTLELGDSALYLCASSSTGVDSPLHFGNGTRLTVT.